The 24 T cell receptor beta chains listed next were all sequenced from one sample in a study of blood T cell repertoires in COVID-19 (TCRdb year 2020). The method behind the library was the immunoSEQ multiplex PCR assay. Entries here come from immuneACCESS through TCRdb and include only in-frame sequences with V and J called. Some clones fail to appear in such tables; in the studies checked, an unresolved V gene covers under half of the shortfall, and the cause of the remainder is unknown. This sample gives some 150,000 clones in total; roughly 80% of them show up just once. Roughly 4% of the sample is in the top ten clones. Sequenced sample: peripheral blood. The receptors derive from an elderly woman with acute or convalescent COVID-19.

The chain links TRBV4-1 to TRBJ1-2; D is uncertain. V lost 4 bases, J lost 4 bases, and 10 bases lay in between. Germline loops: CDR1 MGHRA, CDR2 YSYEKL. The CDR3 has 13 amino acids. For the CDR3, the DNA is TGCGCCAGCAGCCCCTTTGGCCTCTATGGCTACACCTTC. Its protein product is CASSPFGLYGYTF.

The chain recombines TRBV27 with TRBJ2-2; TRBD2 aligns across 12 bases. This CDR3 spans 15 amino acids. From germline, CDR1 is MNHEY and CDR2 SMNVEV (reference sequence). J lost 7 bases, V lost 6 bases, and 6 bases had no gene match. The CDR3 is CASSLAGGLVGELFF. The CDR3 DNA is TGTGCCAGCAGCCTAGCGGGGGGGCTAGTCGGGGAGCTGTTTTTT.

This clone was detected only once. The J gene is TRBJ1-4, the V gene TRBV11-2; D gene uncertain. Germline-derived CDR1 and CDR2 are SGHAT and FQNNGV. The CDR3 consists of 14 residues. V gave up 4 bases and J gave up 5 bases, with 11 bases separating them. The CDR3 loop reads CASSSISENEKLFF. The CDR3 nucleotides read TGTGCCAGCAGCTCAATCTCTGAGAATGAAAAACTGTTTTTT. Filled out from reference TRBV11-2 and TRBJ1-4, the complete variable domain reads EAGVAQSPRYKIIEKRQSVAFWCNPISGHATLYWYQQILGQGPKLLIQFQNNGVVDDSQLPKDRFSAERLKGVDSTLKIQPAKLEDSAVYLCASSSISENEKLFFGSGTQLSVL.

This chain uses TRBV7-3 with TRBJ1-1; D ambiguous. Germline V gene lookup returns CDR1 SGHTA and CDR2 FQGTGA. Trimming removed 6 bases from V and 2 bases from J, with 10 bases in between. The CDR3 has 13 amino acids. DNA for the CDR3: TGTGCCAGCAGGTTTCGGTTCAACACTGAAGCTTTCTTT. Translated: CASRFRFNTEAFF. Using reference TRBV7-3 and TRBJ1-1 for the parts outside the CDR3, the full variable domain is GAGVSQTPSNKVTEKGKYVELRCDPISGHTALYWYRQSLGQGPEFLIYFQGTGAADDSGLPNDRFFAVRPEGSVSTLKIQRTERGDSAVYLCASRFRFNTEAFFGQGTRLTVV.

V is TRBV11-1 and J is TRBJ2-3; tentative D call: TRBD1 (6 bases). Per germline, CDR1 SGHAT and CDR2 FQDESV (reference sequence). V gave up 5 bases and J gave up 2 bases, with 14 bases separating them. The CDR3 is made up of 15 amino acids. The DNA of the CDR3 is TGTGCCAGCAGCATGCAGGGGATCAACACAGATACGCAGTATTTT. This translates into CASSMQGINTDTQYF.

This chain's CDR3 is CASSLSGNQPQHF. As DNA, the CDR3 is TGTGCCAGCAGTTTATCAGGCAATCAGCCCCAGCATTTT. The J gene is TRBJ1-5, the V gene TRBV28; D not resolved. Germline V gene data show CDR1 as MDHEN and CDR2 as SYDVKM. This CDR3 has 13 amino acids. Trimming pared 1 base from V and 2 bases from J, leaving 3 bases between.

The chain joins TRBV7-9 to TRBJ1-1, with D possibly being TRBD1 (5 bases). With 7 bases removed from V and 1 base from J, the gap between germline ends came to 19 bases. The V gene's germline CDR1 is SEHNR and CDR2 FQNEAQ (reference sequence). The CDR3 sequence is 16 residues long. The CDR3 DNA follows: TGTGCCAGCATCATAATTTATCGGGGGAAGAACACTGAAGCTTTCTTT. Protein sequence: CASIIIYRGKNTEAFF. The variable domain in full, completed from reference TRBV7-9 and TRBJ1-1, reads DTGVSQNPRHKITKRGQNVTFRCDPISEHNRLYWYRQTLGQGPEFLTYFQNEAQLEKSRLLSDRFSAERPKGSFSTLEIQRTEQGDSAMYLCASIIIYRGKNTEAFFGQGTRLTVV.

The gene calls are TRBV25-1 and TRBJ1-6, with D perhaps TRBD1 (6 bases). V lost 5 bases, J lost 10 bases, and 24 bases lay in between. CDR3 length: 17 residues. The V gene's germline CDR1 is MGHDK and CDR2 SYGVNS. This CDR3 reads CASSPPGDRPETSPLHF. The CDR3 coding sequence is TGTGCCAGCAGTCCCCCAGGCGACAGGCCAGAGACCTCACCCCTCCACTTT.

The chain has TRBV19 and TRBJ2-3; TRBD1 is a possible D gene (6 bases). V was trimmed by 7 bases and J by 6 bases, leaving 14 bases between them. The CDR3 has 13 amino acids. Per germline, CDR1 LNHDA and CDR2 SQIVND (reference sequence). Here the CDR3 reads CASKVQGGDTQYF. CDR3 DNA: TGTGCCAGTAAGGTACAGGGTGGGGATACGCAGTATTTT.

J is TRBJ2-7 and V is TRBV28; weak D call: TRBD1 (7 bases). Between the trimmed V and J ends, which lost 3 bases and 3 bases, there was a span of 15 bases. Germline loops: CDR1 MDHEN, CDR2 SYDVKM. This CDR3 is built from 15 residues. DNA of the CDR3: TGTGCCAGCAGTTTTTATCAGGGGGGAATCTACGAGCAGTACTTC. Amino acids: CASSFYQGGIYEQYF.

V usage is TRBV28 and J usage is TRBJ2-7; TRBD1 agrees at 8 bases. Trimming at V came to 6 bases and at J to 3 bases, leaving 13 bases not matched to a gene. The CDR3 runs 16 residues. Germline loops: CDR1 MDHEN, CDR2 SYDVKM. The CDR3 DNA follows: TGTGCCAGCAGCTATCCACCCCTGACAGGGGACTACGAGCAGTACTTC. Its translation is CASSYPPLTGDYEQYF.

The chain joins TRBV19 to TRBJ1-5, with D possibly matching TRBD1 (5 bases). This CDR3 has 14 amino acids. Germline CDR1 and CDR2: LNHDA and SQIVND (reference sequence). Trimming stripped 3 bases from V and 4 bases from J, with 10 bases between. The CDR3 nucleotides are TGTGCCAGTAGTATTGACAGCGTGAATCAGCCCCAGCATTTT. Amino acid sequence: CASSIDSVNQPQHF. The full variable domain, its missing parts supplied by reference TRBV19 and TRBJ1-5, is DGGITQSPKYLFRKEGQNVTLSCEQNLNHDAMYWYRQDPGQGLRLIYYSQIVNDFQKGDIAEGYSVSREKKESFPLTVTSAQKNPTAFYLCASSIDSVNQPQHFGDGTRLSIL.

The chain has TRBV28 and TRBJ1-2; no clear D. Germline V gives CDR1 MDHEN, CDR2 SYDVKM. This CDR3 spans 13 amino acids. V gave up 4 bases and J gave up 0 bases, with 6 bases separating them. The DNA of the CDR3 is TGTGCCAGCAGTTCCTTATCTAACTATGGCTACACCTTC. Translated: CASSSLSNYGYTF.

V and J are TRBV19 and TRBJ1-1, with TRBD1 matching 7 bases. In germline, CDR1 is LNHDA, CDR2 SQIVND (reference sequence). The CDR3 sequence is 13 residues long. V was clipped by 3 bases and J by 6 bases; unmatched bases: 4. The chain's CDR3 is CASSMNRGAEAFF. The CDR3 bases are TGTGCCAGTAGTATGAACAGGGGAGCTGAAGCTTTCTTT.

The chain uses TRBV11-2 and TRBJ2-1; D remains unclear. The CDR3 is 14 amino acids. The germline V and J ends were trimmed by 4 bases and 1 base, with 8 bases remaining between them. Germline V gene data show CDR1 as SGHAT and CDR2 as FQNNGV. The CDR3 is CASSWQISYNEQFF. CDR3 DNA sequence: TGTGCCAGCAGCTGGCAGATTTCCTACAATGAGCAGTTCTTC.

The chain is built from TRBV28 and TRBJ1-3; the D is unclear. The CDR3 consists of 14 residues. CDR1 and CDR2 (germline): MDHEN, SYDVKM. Trimming took 10 bases from V and 5 from J, leaving 18 bases between them. For the CDR3, the DNA is TGTGCCACCAAATGGAGTGAGAAGCGAAACACCATATATTTT. Amino acids: CATKWSEKRNTIYF.

Comments on this clone: The junction departs from germline at one end; a sequencing error may be responsible. The chain's CDR3 is CASSIGTSGRRAF. The CDR3 bases are TGTGCCAGCAGTATCGGGACTAGCGGGAGAAGGGCCTTC. J is TRBJ2-7 and V is TRBV27, with 14 nucleotides matching TRBD2. Germline values: CDR1 MNHEY, CDR2 SMNVEV (reference sequence). The CDR3 loop spans 13 amino acids.

The chain combines TRBV29-1 with TRBJ1-3, with 9 bases fitting TRBD1. CDR1 and CDR2 (germline): SQVTM, ANQGSEA. The CDR3 contains 13 residues. With V trimmed by 7 bases and J by 1 base, 2 bases remained unmatched. The CDR3 DNA reads as TGCAGCGCCGGGACAGGGTCTGGAAACACCATATATTTT. Its protein product is CSAGTGSGNTIYF.

The chain joins TRBV28 to TRBJ2-5; the D gene is possibly TRBD2 (5 bases). The CDR3 has 15 residues. V lost 3 bases to trimming and J lost 6 bases, with 17 bases between them. Per germline, CDR1 MDHEN and CDR2 SYDVKM. CDR3 sequence (DNA): TGTGCCAGCAGTTTCATTCGGGGTGGGCTAAAGACCCAGTACTTC. Amino acid sequence: CASSFIRGGLKTQYF. Full variable domain (outside the CDR3, taken from reference TRBV28 and TRBJ2-5): DVKVTQSSRYLVKRTGEKVFLECVQDMDHENMFWYRQDPGLGLRLIYFSYDVKMKEKGDIPEGYSVSREKKERFSLILESASTNQTSMYLCASSFIRGGLKTQYFGPGTRLLVL.

A few counts support this clone. The chain joins TRBV4-2 to TRBJ2-1; TRBD1 agrees at 8 bases. Unmatched junction bases numbered 6, after V lost 3 bases and J lost 8 bases. The CDR3 totals 14 residues. Per the germline V gene, CDR1 is LGHNA and CDR2 is YNFKEQ. The CDR3 sequence: CASSHSDRGHEQFF. The CDR3 nucleotides are TGTGCCAGCAGCCACTCAGACAGGGGCCATGAGCAGTTCTTC.

The CDR3 coding sequence is TGTGCCAGCATTTCCCAGGGGACCACTGAAGCTTTCTTT. Its translation: CASISQGTTEAFF. This chain links TRBV2 with TRBJ1-1; D might be TRBD1 (6 bases). The CDR3 totals 13 residues. Trimming cost V 7 bases and J 4 bases, with 13 bases left between them. Germline V lookup: CDR1 SNHLY, CDR2 FYNNEI.

This sequence joins TRBV15 and TRBJ2-2; D uncertain. This CDR3 is built from 14 residues. Germline V gene sequence: CDR1 LNHNV, CDR2 YYDKDF (reference sequence). The V and J ends lost 0 bases and 2 bases respectively, with 4 bases between them. As DNA, the CDR3 is TGTGCCACCAGCAGAGATCAAAACACCGGGGAGCTGTTTTTT. Amino acid sequence: CATSRDQNTGELFF.

This chain links TRBV6-5 with TRBJ1-5; D perhaps matches TRBD1 (5 bases). Germline V gene data show CDR1 as MNHEY and CDR2 as SVGAGI. The length of the CDR3 is 15 residues. V lost 4 bases, J lost 3 bases, and 13 bases lay in between. CDR3 nucleotides: TGTGCCAGCAGTTTGGGGGGGGATCCCAATCAGCCCCAGCATTTT. It specifies CASSLGGDPNQPQHF.

The chain employs TRBV2 and TRBJ2-5; tentative D call: TRBD1 (8 bases). The V and J ends lost 6 bases and 2 bases respectively, with 16 bases between them. The germline V gene encodes CDR1 SNHLY and CDR2 FYNNEI. CDR3 length: 15 amino acids. The CDR3 here is CASRPTGGDQETQYF. CDR3 DNA: TGTGCCAGCAGGCCCACAGGGGGGGATCAAGAGACCCAGTACTTC.